This T cell receptor beta chain stems from a study of shared clonotypes between healthy human individuals. V gave up 5 bases and J gave up 8 bases, with 12 bases separating them. This CDR3 is built from 13 residues. Germline V gene data show CDR1 as SGHNT and CDR2 as YENEEA. Sequencing was performed with immunoSEQ multiplex PCR; in TCRdb, only in-frame clones are kept and a portion is missing. Of a few hundred thousand clones in the sample, roughly 78% were seen once. The clonotype originates from a woman in her thirties or forties in good health. Some clones in this sample may be carry-over from other donors' samples. The sequenced sample consisted of PBMCs. The chain carries TRBV11-3 and TRBJ2-2; perhaps TRBD2 as D (5 bases). The CDR3 loop reads CASSQRAAGELFF. CDR3 nucleotides: TGTGCCAGCAGCCAGAGGGCAGCGGGGGAGCTGTTTTTT.